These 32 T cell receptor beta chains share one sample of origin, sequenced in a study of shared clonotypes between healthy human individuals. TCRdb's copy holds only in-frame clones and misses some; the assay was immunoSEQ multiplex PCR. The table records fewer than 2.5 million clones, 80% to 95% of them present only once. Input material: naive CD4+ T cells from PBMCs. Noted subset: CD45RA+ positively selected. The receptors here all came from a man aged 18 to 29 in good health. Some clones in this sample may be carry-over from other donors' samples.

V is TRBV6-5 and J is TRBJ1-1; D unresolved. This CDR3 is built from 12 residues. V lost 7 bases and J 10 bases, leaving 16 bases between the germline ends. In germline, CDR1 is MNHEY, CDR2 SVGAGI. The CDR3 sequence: CASNFPGGAAFF. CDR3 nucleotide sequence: TGTGCCAGCAATTTCCCTGGAGGTGCAGCTTTCTTT.

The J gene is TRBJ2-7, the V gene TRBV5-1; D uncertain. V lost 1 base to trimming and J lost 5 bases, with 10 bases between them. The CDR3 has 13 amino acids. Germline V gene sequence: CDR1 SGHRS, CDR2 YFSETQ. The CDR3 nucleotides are TGCGCCAGCAGCTTGCAGGTCGGCCACGAGCAGTACTTC. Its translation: CASSLQVGHEQYF.

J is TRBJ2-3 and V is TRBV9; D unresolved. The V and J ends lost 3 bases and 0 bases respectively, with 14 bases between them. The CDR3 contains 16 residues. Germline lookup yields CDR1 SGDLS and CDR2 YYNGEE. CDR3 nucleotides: TGTGCCAGCAGCGCGGAGCGCTTCTCTAGCACAGATACGCAGTATTTT. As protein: CASSAERFSSTDTQYF. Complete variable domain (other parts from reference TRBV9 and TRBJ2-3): DSGVTQTPKHLITATGQRVTLRCSPRSGDLSVYWYQQSLDQGLQFLIQYYNGEERAKGNILERFSAQQFPDLHSELNLSSLELGDSALYFCASSAERFSSTDTQYFGPGTRLTVL.

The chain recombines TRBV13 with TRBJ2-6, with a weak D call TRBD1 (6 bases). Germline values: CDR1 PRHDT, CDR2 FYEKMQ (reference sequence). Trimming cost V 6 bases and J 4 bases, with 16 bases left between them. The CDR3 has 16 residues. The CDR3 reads CASRQQGRGGANVLTF. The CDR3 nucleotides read TGTGCCAGCAGACAACAGGGACGGGGCGGGGCCAACGTCCTGACTTTC.

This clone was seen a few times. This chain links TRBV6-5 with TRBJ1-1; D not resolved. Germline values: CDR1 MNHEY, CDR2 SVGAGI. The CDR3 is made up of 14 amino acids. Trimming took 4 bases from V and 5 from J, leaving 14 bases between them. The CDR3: CASSFTVTITEAFF. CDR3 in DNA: TGTGCCAGCAGTTTTACGGTGACGATAACTGAAGCTTTCTTT.

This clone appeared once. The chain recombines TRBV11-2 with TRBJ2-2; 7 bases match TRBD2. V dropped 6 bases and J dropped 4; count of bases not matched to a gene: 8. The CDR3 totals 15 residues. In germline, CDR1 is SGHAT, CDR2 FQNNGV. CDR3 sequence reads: CASSQRDYLTGELFF. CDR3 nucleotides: TGTGCCAGCAGTCAACGGGACTATCTCACCGGGGAGCTGTTTTTT.

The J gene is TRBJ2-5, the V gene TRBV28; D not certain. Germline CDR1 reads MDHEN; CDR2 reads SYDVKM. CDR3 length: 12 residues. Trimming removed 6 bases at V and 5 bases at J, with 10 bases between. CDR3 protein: CASRGDRETQYF. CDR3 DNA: TGTGCCAGCAGGGGCGACCGGGAGACCCAGTACTTC.

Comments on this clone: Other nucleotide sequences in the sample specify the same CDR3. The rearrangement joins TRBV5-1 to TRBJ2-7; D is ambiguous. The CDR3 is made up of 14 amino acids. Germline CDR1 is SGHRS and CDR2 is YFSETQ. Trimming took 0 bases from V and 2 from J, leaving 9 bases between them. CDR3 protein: CASSLESGAYEQYF. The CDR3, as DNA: TGCGCCAGCAGCTTGGAGTCCGGAGCCTACGAGCAGTACTTC.

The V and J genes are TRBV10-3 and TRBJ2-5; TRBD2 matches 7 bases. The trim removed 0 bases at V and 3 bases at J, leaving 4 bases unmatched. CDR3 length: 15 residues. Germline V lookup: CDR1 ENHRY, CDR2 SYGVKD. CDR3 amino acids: CAISESRLAEETQYF. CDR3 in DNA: TGTGCCATCAGTGAGTCGAGGCTAGCGGAAGAGACCCAGTACTTC.

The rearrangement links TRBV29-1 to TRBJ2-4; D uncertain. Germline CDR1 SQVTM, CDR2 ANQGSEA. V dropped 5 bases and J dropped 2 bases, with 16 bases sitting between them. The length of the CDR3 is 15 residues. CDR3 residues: CSVPVPSGPKNIQYF. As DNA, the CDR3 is TGCAGCGTTCCGGTCCCCTCCGGGCCCAAAAACATTCAGTACTTC.

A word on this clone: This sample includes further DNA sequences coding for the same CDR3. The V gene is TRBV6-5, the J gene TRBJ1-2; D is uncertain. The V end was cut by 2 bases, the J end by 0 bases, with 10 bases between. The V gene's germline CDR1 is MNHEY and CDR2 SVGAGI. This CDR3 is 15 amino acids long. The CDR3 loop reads CASSYVEGANYGYTF. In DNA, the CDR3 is TGTGCCAGCAGTTACGTGGAGGGAGCTAACTATGGCTACACCTTC.

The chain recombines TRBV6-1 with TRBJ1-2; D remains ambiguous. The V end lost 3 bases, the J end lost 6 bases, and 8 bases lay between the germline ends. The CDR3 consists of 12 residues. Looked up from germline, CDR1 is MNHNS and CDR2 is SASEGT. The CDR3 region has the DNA TGTGCCAGCAGTGAGGTCCTCGATGGCTACACCTTC. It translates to CASSEVLDGYTF.

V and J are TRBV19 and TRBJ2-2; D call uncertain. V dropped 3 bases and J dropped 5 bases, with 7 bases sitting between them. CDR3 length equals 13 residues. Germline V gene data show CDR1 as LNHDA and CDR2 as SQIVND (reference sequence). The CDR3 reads CASSMKGTGELFF. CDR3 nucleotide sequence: TGTGCCAGTAGTATGAAGGGAACCGGGGAGCTGTTTTTT.

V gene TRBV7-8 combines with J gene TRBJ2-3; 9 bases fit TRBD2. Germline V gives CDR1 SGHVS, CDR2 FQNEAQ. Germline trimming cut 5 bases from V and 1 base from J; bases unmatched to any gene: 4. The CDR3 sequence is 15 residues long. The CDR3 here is CASSPLAGRTDTQYF. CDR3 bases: TGTGCCAGCAGCCCCCTAGCGGGACGCACAGATACGCAGTATTTT. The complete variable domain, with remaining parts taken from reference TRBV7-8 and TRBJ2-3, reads GAGVSQSPRYKVAKRGQDVALRCDPISGHVSLFWYQQALGQGPEFLTYFQNEAQLDKSGLPSDRFFAERPEGSVSTLKIQRTQQEDSAVYLCASSPLAGRTDTQYFGPGTRLTVL.

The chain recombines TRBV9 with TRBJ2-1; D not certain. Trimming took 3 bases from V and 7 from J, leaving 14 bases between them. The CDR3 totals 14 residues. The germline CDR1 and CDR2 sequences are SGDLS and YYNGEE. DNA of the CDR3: TGTGCCAGCAGCGCTACGTCTGGGGATAATGAGCAGTTCTTC. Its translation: CASSATSGDNEQFF. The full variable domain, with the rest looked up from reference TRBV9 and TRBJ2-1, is DSGVTQTPKHLITATGQRVTLRCSPRSGDLSVYWYQQSLDQGLQFLIQYYNGEERAKGNILERFSAQQFPDLHSELNLSSLELGDSALYFCASSATSGDNEQFFGPGTRLTVL.

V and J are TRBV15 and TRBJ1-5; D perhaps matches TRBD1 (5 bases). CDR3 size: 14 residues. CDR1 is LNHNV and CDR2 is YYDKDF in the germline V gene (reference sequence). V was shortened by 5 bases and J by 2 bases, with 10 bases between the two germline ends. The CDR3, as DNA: TGTGCCACCAGCCAGGGTAGAGGCAATCAGCCCCAGCATTTT. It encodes CATSQGRGNQPQHF.

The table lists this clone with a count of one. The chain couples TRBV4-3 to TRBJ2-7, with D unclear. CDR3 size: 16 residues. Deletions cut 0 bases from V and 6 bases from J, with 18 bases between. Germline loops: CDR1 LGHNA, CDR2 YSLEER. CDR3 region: CASSQEMVDVPGEQYF. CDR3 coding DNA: TGCGCCAGCAGCCAAGAAATGGTGGATGTACCAGGCGAGCAGTACTTC.

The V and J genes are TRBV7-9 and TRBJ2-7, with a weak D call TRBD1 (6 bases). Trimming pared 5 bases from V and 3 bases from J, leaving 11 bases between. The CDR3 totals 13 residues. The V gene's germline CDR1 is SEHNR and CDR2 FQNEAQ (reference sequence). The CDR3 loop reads CASSVDRYYEQYF. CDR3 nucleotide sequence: TGTGCCAGCAGCGTTGACAGGTACTACGAGCAGTACTTC.

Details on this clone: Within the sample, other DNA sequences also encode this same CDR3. The CDR3 sequence is CASSSQGGEQFF. DNA of the CDR3: TGTGCCAGCAGCTCGCAGGGGGGAGAGCAGTTCTTC. J is TRBJ2-1 and V is TRBV7-3; possible D gene TRBD1, 7 bases. Germline CDR1 is SGHTA and CDR2 is FQGTGA. The CDR3 is made up of 12 amino acids. The V end lost 4 bases, the J end lost 10 bases, and 11 bases lay between the germline ends.

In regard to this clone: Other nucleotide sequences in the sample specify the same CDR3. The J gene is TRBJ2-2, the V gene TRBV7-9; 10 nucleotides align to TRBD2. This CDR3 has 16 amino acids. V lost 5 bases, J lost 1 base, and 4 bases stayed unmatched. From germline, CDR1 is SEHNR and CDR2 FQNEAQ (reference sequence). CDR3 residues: CASSLTSGRNTGELFF. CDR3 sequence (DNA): TGTGCCAGCAGCCTGACTAGCGGGCGGAACACCGGGGAGCTGTTTTTT.

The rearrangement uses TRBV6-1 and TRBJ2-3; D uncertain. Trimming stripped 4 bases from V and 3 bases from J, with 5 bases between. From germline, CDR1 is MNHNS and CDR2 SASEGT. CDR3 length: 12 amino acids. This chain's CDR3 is CASSGPTDTQYF. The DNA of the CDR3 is TGTGCCAGCAGTGGACCGACAGATACGCAGTATTTT.

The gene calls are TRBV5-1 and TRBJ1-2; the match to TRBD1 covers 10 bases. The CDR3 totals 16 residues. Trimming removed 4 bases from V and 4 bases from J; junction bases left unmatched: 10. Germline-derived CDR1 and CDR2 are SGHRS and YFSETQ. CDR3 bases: TGCGCCAGCAGCCTGAACCCAGGACAGGGGGTCTATGGCTACACCTTC. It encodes CASSLNPGQGVYGYTF. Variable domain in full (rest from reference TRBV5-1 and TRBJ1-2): KAGVTQTPRYLIKTRGQQVTLSCSPISGHRSVSWYQQTPGQGLQFLFEYFSETQRNKGNFPGRFSGRQFSNSRSEMNVSTLELGDSALYLCASSLNPGQGVYGYTFGSGTRLTVV.

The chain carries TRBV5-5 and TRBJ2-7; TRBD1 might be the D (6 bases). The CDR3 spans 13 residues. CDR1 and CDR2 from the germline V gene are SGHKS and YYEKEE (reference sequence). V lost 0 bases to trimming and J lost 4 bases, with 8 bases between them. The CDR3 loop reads CASSLEDRYEQYF. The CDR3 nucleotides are TGTGCCAGCAGCTTGGAGGACAGATACGAGCAGTACTTC.

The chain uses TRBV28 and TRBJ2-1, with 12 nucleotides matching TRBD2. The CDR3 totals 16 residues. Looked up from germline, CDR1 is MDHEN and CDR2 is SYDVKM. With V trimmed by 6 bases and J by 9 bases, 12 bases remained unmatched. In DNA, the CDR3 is TGTGCCAGCAGCCCCTCCCTAGCGGGAGGGCAATTTGAGCAGTTCTTC. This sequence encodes CASSPSLAGGQFEQFF.

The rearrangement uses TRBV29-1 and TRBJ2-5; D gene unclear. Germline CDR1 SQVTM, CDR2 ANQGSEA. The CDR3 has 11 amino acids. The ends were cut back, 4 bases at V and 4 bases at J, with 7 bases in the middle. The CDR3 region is CSVVHSETQYF. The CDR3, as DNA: TGCAGCGTTGTCCATTCAGAGACCCAGTACTTC. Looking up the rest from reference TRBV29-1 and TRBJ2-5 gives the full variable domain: SAVISQKPSRDICQRGTSLTIQCQVDSQVTMMFWYRQQPGQSLTLIATANQGSEATYESGFVIDKFPISRPNLTFSTLTVSNMSPEDSSIYLCSVVHSETQYFGPGTRLLVL.

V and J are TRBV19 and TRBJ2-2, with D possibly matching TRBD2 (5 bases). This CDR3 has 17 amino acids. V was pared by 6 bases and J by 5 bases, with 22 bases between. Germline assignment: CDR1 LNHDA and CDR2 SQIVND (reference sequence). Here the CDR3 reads CASSRLFGVGETGELFF. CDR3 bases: TGTGCCAGTAGCCGCCTTTTCGGGGTTGGGGAAACCGGGGAGCTGTTTTTT.

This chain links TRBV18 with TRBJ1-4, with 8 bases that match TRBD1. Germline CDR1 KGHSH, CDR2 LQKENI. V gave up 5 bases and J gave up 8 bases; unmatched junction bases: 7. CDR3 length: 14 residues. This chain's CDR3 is CASSSRQGNEKLFF. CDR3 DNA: TGTGCCAGCTCATCGAGACAGGGGAACGAAAAACTGTTTTTT.

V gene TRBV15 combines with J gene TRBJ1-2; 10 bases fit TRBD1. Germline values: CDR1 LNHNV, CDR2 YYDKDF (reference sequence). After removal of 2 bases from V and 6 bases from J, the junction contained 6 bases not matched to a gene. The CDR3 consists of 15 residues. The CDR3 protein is CATSRLDRGLHGYTF. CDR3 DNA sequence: TGTGCCACCAGCAGATTGGACAGGGGGTTGCATGGCTACACCTTC.

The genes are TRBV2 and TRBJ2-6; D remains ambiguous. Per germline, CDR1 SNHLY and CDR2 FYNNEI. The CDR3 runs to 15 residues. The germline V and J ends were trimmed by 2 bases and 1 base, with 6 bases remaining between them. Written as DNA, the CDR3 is TGTGCCAGCAGTGAAAGTAGATCTGGGGCCAACGTCCTGACTTTC. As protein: CASSESRSGANVLTF.

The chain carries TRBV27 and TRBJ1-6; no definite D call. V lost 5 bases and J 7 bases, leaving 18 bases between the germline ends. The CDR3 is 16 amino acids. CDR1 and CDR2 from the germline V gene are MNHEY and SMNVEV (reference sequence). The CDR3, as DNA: TGTGCCAGCAGTCCGCCGGGAAGGACCAAGAATTCACCCCTCCACTTT. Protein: CASSPPGRTKNSPLHF.

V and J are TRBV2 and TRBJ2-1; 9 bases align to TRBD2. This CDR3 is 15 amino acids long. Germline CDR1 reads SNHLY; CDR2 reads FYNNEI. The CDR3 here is CALKIAGVVHNEQFF. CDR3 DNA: TGTGCTCTCAAAATAGCGGGAGTAGTCCACAATGAGCAGTTCTTC.

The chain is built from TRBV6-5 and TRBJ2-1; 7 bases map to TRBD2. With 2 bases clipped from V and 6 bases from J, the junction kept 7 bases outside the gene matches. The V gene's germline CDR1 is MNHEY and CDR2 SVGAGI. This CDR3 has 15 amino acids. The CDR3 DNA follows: TGTGCCAGCAGTTACGCGGCGGGAGTAAGCAATGAGCAGTTCTTC. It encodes CASSYAAGVSNEQFF.